This record looks at one T cell receptor (beta chain) sequence and its context. What it recognizes is unknown. The assay was immunoSEQ multiplex PCR, and TCRdb's table has in-frame clones only and misses some. Of about 84,000 clones in the sample, 75% to 95% are singletons; the top ten hold 0.43%. This record belongs to a study of OX40 agonist ivuxolimab in advanced cancers. About the study: Ivuxolimab is a fully human IgG2 antibody that activates OX40 (CD134). Patients with prior anti-PD-1, anti-PD-L1 or anti-CTLA-4 therapy were eligible; about 40% had some.

Study-wide results and limits: At doses 0.1 to 3.0 mg/kg, CD4+ and CD8+ clones expanded.

This CDR3 has 15 residues. The V and J ends lost 1 base and 7 bases, in that order; junction bases with no gene match: 7. Germline V CDR1 and CDR2: SGHVS, FQNEAQ. This chain connects TRBV7-8 to TRBJ2-1; 7 bases fit TRBD2. The sequencing here drew on CD4+ or CD8+ T cells sorted from blood, taken in a trial of the OX40 agonist ivuxolimab. The clonotype originates from an adult with an advanced solid tumor such as melanoma, head and neck, liver or kidney cancer. CDR3 sequence (DNA): TGTGCCAGCAGCTTAGGTCTAGCGGAGACGAATGAGCAGTTCTTC. Protein sequence: CASSLGLAETNEQFF.